This T cell receptor beta chain was found in a study of cytomegalovirus exposure and HLA in healthy donors. The study, taken as a whole, reports: The authors listed around 150 TCR beta chains as cytomegalovirus-associated. It was reported that TCR beta sequences correctly inferred the HLA-A and HLA-B alleles for most subjects.

As to this clone: The antigen remains undetermined. The germline gene is not matched at one end of the junction; a read error may be the cause.

60 Vbeta and 13 Jbeta primers were used in PCR. Sequenced by immunoSEQ multiplex PCR; TCRdb stores in-frame clones only, minus some. In all, the sample yields approximately 70,000 clones. Germline-derived CDR1 and CDR2 are SSHAT and FNYEAQ (reference sequence). This CDR3 has 13 amino acids. This TCR derives from a female donor in good health and CMV-seropositive. V and J are TRBV7-7 and TRBJ2-2, with 8 positions matching TRBD2. Sequenced sample: PBMCs. The chain's CDR3 is CASSLSGGGELFF. The CDR3 DNA reads as TGTGCTAGCAGCTTGAGCGGGGGCGGGGAGCTGTTTTTT.